This T cell receptor beta chain was sequenced during a study of cytomegalovirus exposure and HLA in healthy donors. Study conclusions and caveats: High sensitivity and specificity were reportedly achieved when the classifier diagnosed cytomegalovirus status.

CDR1 is SGHDT and CDR2 is YYEEEE in the germline V gene. This CDR3 is built from 15 residues. V shed 5 bases, J shed 7 bases, and the junction held 9 bases outside the gene matches. A multiplex PCR was run with 60 Vbeta primers and 13 Jbeta primers. Some clones are missing from TCRdb's copy, which holds only in-frame ones; the method was immunoSEQ multiplex PCR. Among some 70,000 clones, 70% to 85% were seen once, and the ten largest hold roughly 2.6%. This clone was counted a few times. Its antigen is as yet unknown. This sequence joins TRBV5-6 and TRBJ1-4; the match to TRBD1 covers 9 bases. The sequenced material came from PBMCs. The TCR comes from a woman aged 45-65 years in good health and CMV-seronegative. The CDR3: CASSSMDRGGEKLFF. In DNA form, the CDR3 reads TGTGCCAGCAGTTCGATGGACAGGGGAGGTGAAAAACTGTTTTTT.